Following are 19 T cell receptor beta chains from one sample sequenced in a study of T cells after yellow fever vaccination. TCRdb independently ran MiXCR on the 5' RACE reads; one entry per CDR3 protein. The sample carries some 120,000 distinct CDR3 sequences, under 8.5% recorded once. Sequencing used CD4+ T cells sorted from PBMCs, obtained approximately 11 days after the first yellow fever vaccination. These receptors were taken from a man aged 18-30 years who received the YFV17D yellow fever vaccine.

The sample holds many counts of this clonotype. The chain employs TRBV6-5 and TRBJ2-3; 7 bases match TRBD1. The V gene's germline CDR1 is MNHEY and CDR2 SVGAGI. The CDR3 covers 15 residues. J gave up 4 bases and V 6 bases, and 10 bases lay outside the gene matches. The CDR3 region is CASSLQGRLADTQYF. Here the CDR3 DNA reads TGTGCCAGCAGCTTACAGGGGAGATTGGCAGATACGCAGTATTTT.

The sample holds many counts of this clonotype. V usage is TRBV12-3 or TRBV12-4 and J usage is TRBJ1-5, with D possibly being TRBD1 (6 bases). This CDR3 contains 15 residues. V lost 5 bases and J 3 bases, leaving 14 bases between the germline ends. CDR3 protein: CASSTRQALNQPQHF. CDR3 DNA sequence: TGTGCCAGCAGTACCCGACAGGCCCTCAATCAGCCCCAGCATTTT.

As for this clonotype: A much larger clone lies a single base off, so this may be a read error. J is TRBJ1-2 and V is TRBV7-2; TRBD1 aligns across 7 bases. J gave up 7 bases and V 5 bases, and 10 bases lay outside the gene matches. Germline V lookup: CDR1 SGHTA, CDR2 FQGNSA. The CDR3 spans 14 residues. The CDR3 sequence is CASSTSTGVGGYTF. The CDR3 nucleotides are TGTGCCAGCAGCACTAGTACAGGGGTCGGTGGCTACACCTTC.

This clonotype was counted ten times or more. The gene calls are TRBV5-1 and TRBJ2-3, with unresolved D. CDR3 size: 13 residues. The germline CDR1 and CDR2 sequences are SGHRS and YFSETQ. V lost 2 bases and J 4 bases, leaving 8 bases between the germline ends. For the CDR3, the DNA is TGCGCCAGCAGCTTAGTCCGTGCAGATACGCAGTATTTT. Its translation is CASSLVRADTQYF.

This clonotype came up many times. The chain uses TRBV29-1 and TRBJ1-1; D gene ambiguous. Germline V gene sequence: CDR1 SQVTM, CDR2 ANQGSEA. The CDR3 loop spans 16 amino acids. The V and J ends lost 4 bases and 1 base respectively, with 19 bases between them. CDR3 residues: CSVATSIWLGNTEAFF. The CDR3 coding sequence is TGCAGCGTTGCAACTTCCATTTGGTTGGGGAACACTGAAGCTTTCTTT. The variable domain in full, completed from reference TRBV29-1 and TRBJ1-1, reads SAVISQKPSRDICQRGTSLTIQCQVDSQVTMMFWYRQQPGQSLTLIATANQGSEATYESGFVIDKFPISRPNLTFSTLTVSNMSPEDSSIYLCSVATSIWLGNTEAFFGQGTRLTVV.

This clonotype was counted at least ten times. CDR3 coding DNA: TGTGCCAGCAGCCGAGAGCTAGCGGGTATTTACAATGAGCAGTTCTTC. Its protein product is CASSRELAGIYNEQFF. The J gene is TRBJ2-1, the V gene TRBV4-2; 8 nucleotides match TRBD2. The ends lost 4 bases at V and 4 bases at J; junction bases unmatched: 9. Looked up from germline, CDR1 is LGHNA and CDR2 is YNFKEQ. The CDR3 length is 16 residues.

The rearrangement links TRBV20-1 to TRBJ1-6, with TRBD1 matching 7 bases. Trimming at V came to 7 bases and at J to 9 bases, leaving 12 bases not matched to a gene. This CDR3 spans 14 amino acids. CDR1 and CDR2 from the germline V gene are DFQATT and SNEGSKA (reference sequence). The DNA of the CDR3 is TGCAGTGTAGGGCGAAAAGGGGGCTCTTCACCCCTCCACTTT. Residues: CSVGRKGGSSPLHF.

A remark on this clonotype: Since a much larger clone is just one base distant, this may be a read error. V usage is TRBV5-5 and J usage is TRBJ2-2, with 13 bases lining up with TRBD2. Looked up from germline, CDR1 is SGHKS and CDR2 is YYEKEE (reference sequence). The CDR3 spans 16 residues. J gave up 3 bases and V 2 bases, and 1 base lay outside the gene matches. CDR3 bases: TGTGCCAGCAGCTTACTAGCGGGGGGGTACACCGGGGAGCTGTTTTTT. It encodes CASSLLAGGYTGELFF. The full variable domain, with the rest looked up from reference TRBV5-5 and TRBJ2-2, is DAGVTQSPTHLIKTRGQQVTLRCSPISGHKSVSWYQQVLGQGPQFIFQYYEKEERGRGNFPDRFSARQFPNYSSELNVNALLLGDSALYLCASSLLAGGYTGELFFGEGSRLTVL.

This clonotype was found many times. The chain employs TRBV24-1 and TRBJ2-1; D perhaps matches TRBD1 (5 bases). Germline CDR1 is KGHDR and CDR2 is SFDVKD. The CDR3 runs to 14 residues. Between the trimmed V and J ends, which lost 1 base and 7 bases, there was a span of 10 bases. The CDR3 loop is CATSDFSGKNEQFF. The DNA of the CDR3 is TGTGCCACCAGTGATTTTTCAGGGAAGAATGAGCAGTTCTTC.

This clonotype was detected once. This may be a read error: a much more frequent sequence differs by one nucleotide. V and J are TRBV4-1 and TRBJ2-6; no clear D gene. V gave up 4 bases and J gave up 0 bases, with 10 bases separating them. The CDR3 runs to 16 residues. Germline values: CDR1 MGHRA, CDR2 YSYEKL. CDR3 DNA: TGCGCCAGCAGCCTCCTCCAGATCTCTGGGGCCAACGTCCTGACTTTC. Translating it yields CASSLLQISGANVLTF.

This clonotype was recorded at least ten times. The CDR3 nucleotides read TGTGCCAGCACACAGTCCCAAGAGACCCAGTACTTC. Its protein product is CASTQSQETQYF. The chain joins TRBV28 to TRBJ2-5; D is ambiguous. Germline V gene sequence: CDR1 MDHEN, CDR2 SYDVKM. The CDR3 covers 12 residues. V was clipped by 7 bases and J by 1 base, with 7 bases between them. The variable domain in full, completed from reference TRBV28 and TRBJ2-5, reads DVKVTQSSRYLVKRTGEKVFLECVQDMDHENMFWYRQDPGLGLRLIYFSYDVKMKEKGDIPEGYSVSREKKERFSLILESASTNQTSMYLCASTQSQETQYFGPGTRLLVL.

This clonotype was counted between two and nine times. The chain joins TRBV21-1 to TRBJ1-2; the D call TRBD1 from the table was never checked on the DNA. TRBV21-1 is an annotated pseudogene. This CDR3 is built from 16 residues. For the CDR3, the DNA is TGTGCCAGCAGCACCAACGCAGGGGGCGCATTAGATGGCTACACCTTC. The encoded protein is CASSTNAGGALDGYTF.

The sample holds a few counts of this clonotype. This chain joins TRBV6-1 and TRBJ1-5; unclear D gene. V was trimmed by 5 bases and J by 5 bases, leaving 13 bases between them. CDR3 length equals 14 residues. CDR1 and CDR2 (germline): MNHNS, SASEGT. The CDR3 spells CASSTTGNHQPQHF. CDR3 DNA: TGTGCCAGCAGTACAACCGGGAACCATCAGCCCCAGCATTTT.

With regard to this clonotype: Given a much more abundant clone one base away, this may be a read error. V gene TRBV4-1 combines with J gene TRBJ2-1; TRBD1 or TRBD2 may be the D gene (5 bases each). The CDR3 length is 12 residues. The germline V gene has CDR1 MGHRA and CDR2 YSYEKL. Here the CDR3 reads CAGSQDGGEQFF. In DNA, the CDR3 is TGCGCCGGCAGCCAAGATGGGGGTGAGCAGTTCTTC.

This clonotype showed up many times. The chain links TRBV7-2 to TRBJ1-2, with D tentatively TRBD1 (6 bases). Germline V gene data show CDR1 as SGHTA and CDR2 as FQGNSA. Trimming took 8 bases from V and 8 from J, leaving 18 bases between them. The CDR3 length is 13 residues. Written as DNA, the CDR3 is TGTGCCAGCTCCCGAGGGGCACAGGGAGGCTACACCTTC. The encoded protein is CASSRGAQGGYTF. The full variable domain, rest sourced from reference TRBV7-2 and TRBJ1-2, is GAGVSQSPSNKVTEKGKDVELRCDPISGHTALYWYRQSLGQGLEFLIYFQGNSAPDKSGLPSDRFSAERTGGSVSTLTIQRTQQEDSAVYLCASSRGAQGGYTFGSGTRLTVV.

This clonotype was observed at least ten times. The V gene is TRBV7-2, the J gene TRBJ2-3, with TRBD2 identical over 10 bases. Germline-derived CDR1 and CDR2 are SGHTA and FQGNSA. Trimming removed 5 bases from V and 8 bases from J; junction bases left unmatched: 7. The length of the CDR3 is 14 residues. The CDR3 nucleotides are TGTGCCAGCAGCCTTAGCGGGGGGCAGGCTACGCAGTATTTT. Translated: CASSLSGGQATQYF.

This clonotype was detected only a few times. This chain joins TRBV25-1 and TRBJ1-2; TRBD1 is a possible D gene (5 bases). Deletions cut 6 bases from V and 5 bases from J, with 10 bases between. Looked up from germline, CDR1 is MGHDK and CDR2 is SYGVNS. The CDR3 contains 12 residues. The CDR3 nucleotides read TGTGCCAGCAGCGACTGGGGGTATGGCTACACCTTC. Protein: CASSDWGYGYTF.

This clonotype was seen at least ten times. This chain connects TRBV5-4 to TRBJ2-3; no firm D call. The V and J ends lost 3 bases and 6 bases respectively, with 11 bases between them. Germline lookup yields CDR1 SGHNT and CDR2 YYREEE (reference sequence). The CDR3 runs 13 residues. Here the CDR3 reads CASSSTGPDTQYF. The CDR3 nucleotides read TGTGCCAGCAGCTCGACCGGACCGGATACGCAGTATTTT.

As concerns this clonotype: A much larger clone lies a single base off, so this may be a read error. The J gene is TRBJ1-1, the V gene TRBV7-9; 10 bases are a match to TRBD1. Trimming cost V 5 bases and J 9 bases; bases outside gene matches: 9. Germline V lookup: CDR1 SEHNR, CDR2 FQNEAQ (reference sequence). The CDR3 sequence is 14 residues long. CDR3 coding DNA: TGTGCCAGCAGCCCAGACAGGGGGCGGACTAAAGCTTTCTTT. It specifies CASSPDRGRTKAFF.